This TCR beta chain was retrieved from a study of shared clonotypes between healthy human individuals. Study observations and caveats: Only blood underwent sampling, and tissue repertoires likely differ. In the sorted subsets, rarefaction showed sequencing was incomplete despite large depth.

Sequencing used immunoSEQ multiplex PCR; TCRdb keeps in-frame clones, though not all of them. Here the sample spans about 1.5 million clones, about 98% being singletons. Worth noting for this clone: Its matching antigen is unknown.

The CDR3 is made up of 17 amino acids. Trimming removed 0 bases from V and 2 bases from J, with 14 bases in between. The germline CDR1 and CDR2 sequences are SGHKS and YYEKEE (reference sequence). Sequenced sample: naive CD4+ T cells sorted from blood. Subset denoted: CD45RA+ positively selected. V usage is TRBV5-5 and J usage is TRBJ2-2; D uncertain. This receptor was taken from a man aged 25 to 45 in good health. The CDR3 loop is CASSLDPKKANTGELFF. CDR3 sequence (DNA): TGTGCCAGCAGCTTGGACCCTAAGAAGGCAAACACCGGGGAGCTGTTTTTT.